This TCR beta chain originates from a study of cytomegalovirus exposure and HLA in healthy donors. Points on this clone: Its antigen is not identified.

The CDR3 has 14 amino acids. The germline V gene encodes CDR1 MNHEY and CDR2 SVGAGI. The V gene end was trimmed by 6 bases and the J gene end by 2 bases; junction bases not matched to a gene: 7. Study results and limitations: Later analysis identified a missense DCLRE1C variant that was linked to TCR beta V- and J-gene trimming. Specific recognition of CMV antigens was confirmed in vitro for a few chains (all CMV-associated). The authors later found HLA-associated TCR beta chains more clonally expanded than equally common others.

Both 60 Vbeta primers and 13 Jbeta primers went into the PCR. TCRdb keeps only in-frame clones here, not all; method: immunoSEQ multiplex PCR. The table includes fewer than 250,000 clones, around 75% detected once. The chain has TRBV6-5 and TRBJ2-7, with 7 bases matching TRBD2. The TCR originated in a woman in her twenties or thirties in good health and CMV-seropositive. The specimen was PBMCs. The CDR3 reads CASSLARGAYEQYF. The CDR3 DNA follows: TGTGCCAGCAGCCTCGCACGGGGGGCCTACGAGCAGTACTTC.